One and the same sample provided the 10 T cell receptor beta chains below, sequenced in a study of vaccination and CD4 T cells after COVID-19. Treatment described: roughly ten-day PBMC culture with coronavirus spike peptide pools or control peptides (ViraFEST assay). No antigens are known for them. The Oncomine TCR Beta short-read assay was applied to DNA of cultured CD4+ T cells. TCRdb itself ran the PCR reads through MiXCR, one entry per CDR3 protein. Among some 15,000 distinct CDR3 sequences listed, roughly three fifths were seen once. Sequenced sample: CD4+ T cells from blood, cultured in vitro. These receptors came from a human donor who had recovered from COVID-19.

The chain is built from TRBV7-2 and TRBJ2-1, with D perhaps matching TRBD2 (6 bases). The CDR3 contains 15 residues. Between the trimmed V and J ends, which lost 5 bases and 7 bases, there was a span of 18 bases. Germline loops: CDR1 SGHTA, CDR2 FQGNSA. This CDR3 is CASSISIAVGNEQFF. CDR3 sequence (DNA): TGTGCCAGCAGCATATCAATAGCGGTGGGGAATGAGCAGTTCTTC.

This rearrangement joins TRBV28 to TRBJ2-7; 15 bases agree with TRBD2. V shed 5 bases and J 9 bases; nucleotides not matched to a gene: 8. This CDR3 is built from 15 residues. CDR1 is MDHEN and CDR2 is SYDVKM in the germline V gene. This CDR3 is CASSAWTSGRARQYF. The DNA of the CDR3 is TGTGCCAGCAGTGCCTGGACTAGCGGGAGGGCGAGGCAGTACTTC.

CDR3 sequence reads: CASSPYMNTGELFF. The CDR3 region has the DNA TGTGCCAGCAGCCCATACATGAACACCGGGGAGCTGTTTTTT. This chain connects TRBV14 to TRBJ2-2; D is unclear. V was pared by 4 bases and J by 1 base, with 7 bases between. CDR3 length equals 14 residues. CDR1 and CDR2 from the germline V gene are SGHDN and FVKESK.

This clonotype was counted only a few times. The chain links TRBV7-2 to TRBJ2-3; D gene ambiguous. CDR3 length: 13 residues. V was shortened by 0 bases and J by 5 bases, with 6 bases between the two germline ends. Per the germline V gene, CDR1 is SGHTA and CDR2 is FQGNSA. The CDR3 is CASSLAERDTQYF. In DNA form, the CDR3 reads TGTGCCAGCAGCTTAGCGGAGCGAGATACGCAGTATTTT.

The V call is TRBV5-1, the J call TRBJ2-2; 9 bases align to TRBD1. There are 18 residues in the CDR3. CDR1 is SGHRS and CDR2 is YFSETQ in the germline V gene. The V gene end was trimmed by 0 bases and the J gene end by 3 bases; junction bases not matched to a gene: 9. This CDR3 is CASSLGLTGGTDTGELFF. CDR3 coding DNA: TGCGCCAGCAGCTTGGGATTGACAGGGGGAACGGACACCGGGGAGCTGTTTTTT.

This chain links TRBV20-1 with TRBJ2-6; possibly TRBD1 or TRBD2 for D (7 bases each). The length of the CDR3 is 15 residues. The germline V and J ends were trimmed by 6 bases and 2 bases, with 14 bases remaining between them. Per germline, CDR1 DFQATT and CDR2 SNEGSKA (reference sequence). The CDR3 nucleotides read TGCAGTGCCAGGGGGGGAGTTCCTGGGGCCAACGTCCTGACTTTC. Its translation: CSARGGVPGANVLTF.

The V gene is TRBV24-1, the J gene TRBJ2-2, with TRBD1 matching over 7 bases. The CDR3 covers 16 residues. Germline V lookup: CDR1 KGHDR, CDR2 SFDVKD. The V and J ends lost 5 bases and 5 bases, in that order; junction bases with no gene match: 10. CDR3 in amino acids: CATSVGRTGSTGELFF. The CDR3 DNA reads TGTGCCACCAGTGTCGGGCGGACAGGATCTACCGGGGAGCTGTTTTTT.

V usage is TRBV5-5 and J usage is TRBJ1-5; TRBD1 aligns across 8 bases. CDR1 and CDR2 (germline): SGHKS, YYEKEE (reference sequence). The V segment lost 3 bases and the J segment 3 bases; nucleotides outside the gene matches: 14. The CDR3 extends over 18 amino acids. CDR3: CASSWRTGTGGVNQPQHF. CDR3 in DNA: TGTGCCAGCAGCTGGCGGACCGGGACAGGAGGGGTCAATCAGCCCCAGCATTTT.

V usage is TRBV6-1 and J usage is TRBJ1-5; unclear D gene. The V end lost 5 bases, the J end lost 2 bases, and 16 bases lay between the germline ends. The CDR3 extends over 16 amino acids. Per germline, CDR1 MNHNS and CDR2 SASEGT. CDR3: CASSPLVLTGNQPQHF. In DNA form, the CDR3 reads TGTGCCAGCAGTCCATTGGTCTTGACGGGCAATCAGCCCCAGCATTTT.

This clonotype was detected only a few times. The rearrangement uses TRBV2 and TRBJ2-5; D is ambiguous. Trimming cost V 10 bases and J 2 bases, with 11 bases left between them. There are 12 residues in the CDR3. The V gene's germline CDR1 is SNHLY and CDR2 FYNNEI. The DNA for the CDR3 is TGTGCCACTTACCAGATTCAAGAGACCCAGTACTTC. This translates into CATYQIQETQYF.